Reported below is one T cell receptor (beta chain). This clone's antigen is unknown. It has no much larger one-base neighbor in the sample; base qualities were not kept. From a lookup of the germline V gene, CDR1 and CDR2 are SGHAT and FQNNGV. V is shortened by 3 bases, J by 0 bases, and the region joining them spans 15 bases. Including the terminal cysteine and phenylalanine, the CDR3 comprises 16 residues. Only CDR3 DNA remains: 48 bases, in frame from the first base. The 39 donors, aged about 6 to 95 years, were systemically healthy Caucasian individuals from Russia. Around 10 milliliters of peripheral blood were collected from each donor into EDTA-treated Vacutainer tubes. Ficoll-Paque density-gradient centrifugation was used to isolate PBMCs, with at least 6.5 million per sample. Trizol reagent was used to extract total RNA from PBMCs, with at least 5.5 micrograms per sample. For every donor, an aliquot of PBMCs went through flow cytometry to measure the percentages of naive CD45RAhigh/CD27high T cells.

These data are taken from a study of blood T cells in healthy people across ages (dated by TCRdb to 2014 to 2015). Context from the whole study: In model experiments, template switching captured roughly one uniquely barcoded TCR beta cDNA molecule for every two T cells. Age-related changes in TCR beta repertoire diversity were measured in the study by deep sequencing normalized with unique cDNA molecular identifiers. Donors were grouped into four age groups: young (average roughly 15 years), middle-aged (about 38), aged (62) and long-lived (82). To avoid experimental bias, donors of different ages were spread randomly across the sequencing lanes. For two donors (one aged 18 to 30 and one aged 80 or older), the study analyzed two additional independent replicas of 1 million unique cDNA reads from the same blood draw.

Here is what the overall study found, with its caveats: Observed TCR beta diversity per million T cells fell roughly linearly with age, and a significant reduction was already apparent by age around 40. Because donor CMV infection status was unknown, age-related changes in expanded clonotypes were potentially confounded. Conclusive comparison of naive and antigen-experienced compartments was prevented by the profiling of bulk unsorted PBMCs. Estimates of total diversity based on one million sequenced T cells were considered lower bounds and underestimates. The long-lived group showed more naive CD4+ T cells, fewer expanded clones and increased TCR diversity than the aged group, suggesting age selection. There was a strong correlation between observed TCR beta diversity and the percentage of naive T cells measured by flow cytometry.

Library method: 5' RACE. The instrument given in TCRdb is Illumina HiSeq 2500. A second roughly 7 to 11 cycle PCR used a sample-barcoded 5' primer and a J-beta primer mix. Each TCR beta cDNA molecule received a unique molecular identifier from a template-switch 5' adaptor carrying 12 random nucleotides. Each sample yielded at least 3 million CDR3-containing paired-end reads. All of the RNA was converted into first-strand cDNA using the Mint cDNA synthesis kit, with a TRBC-specific oligonucleotide serving as the primer. Following uracil-DNA glycosylase treatment, all cDNA underwent a first 18-cycle PCR with the universal primers M1SS and BC2_uni_R. Processing in the source paper ran as follows. Normalization of each sample was performed by random selection of 1 million high-quality reads, each carrying a distinct molecular identifier. Instead of being binned into consensus sequences, reads that shared molecular identifiers were thrown out. CDR3 identification, clonotype clustering and error correction used MiTCR with a Q25 quality threshold and the strictest error-elimination algorithm. Lower-bound total TCR beta diversity was estimated with a nonparametric unseen species model using Euler transformation. TCRdb cleaned the public reads at Q25 with fastp, built clones with MiXCR and kept in-frame beta chains. Rows are unified per CDR3 protein, each entry keeping the most common DNA and genes. These V and J calls rely on TCRdb rather than the paper's analysis. Recorded for this sample are 1.4 million to 1.5 million distinct CDR3 sequences; 42% of them occurred a single time. Roughly 7.9% of the sample lies in the top ten.

This sequence originates from a young woman in good health. Sequenced sample: blood. In this chain, TRBV11-2 is recombined with TRBJ2-7; TRBD1 is a weak D gene call, 5 bases matching. The DNA sequence is TGTGCCAGCAGCTTTTTAGGCAGGGCCTCCTCCTACGAGCAGTACTTC. This codes for CASSFLGRASSYEQYF.